Each of the 7 T cell receptor beta chains below was sequenced from the same sample in a study of T-cell memory formation after mild COVID-19. Each CDR3 protein gets one entry after TCRdb re-called the 5' RACE reads with MiXCR. Of about 560,000 distinct CDR3 sequences in the sample, less than 25% were seen once. Sequencing used PBMCs or a T cell subset sorted from them (not recorded which). These receptors were obtained from an adult woman who had mild COVID-19 (a few samples of this study predate the infection). Cell type and time point are not known.

This clonotype was recorded at least ten times. The chain uses TRBV5-1 and TRBJ2-7; 9 bases align to TRBD2. The germline V gene encodes CDR1 SGHRS and CDR2 YFSETQ. J was trimmed by 2 bases and V by 0 bases; bases with no gene match: 3. The CDR3 length is 15 residues. The CDR3 DNA reads as TGCGCCAGCAGCTTGGAGGCGGGGGGGCCCTACGAGCAGTACTTC. Translated, it gives CASSLEAGGPYEQYF.

This chain links TRBV12-3 or TRBV12-4 with TRBJ1-1, with D possibly being TRBD1 (5 bases). The CDR3 is 13 residues long. The V and J ends lost 6 bases and 4 bases respectively, with 12 bases between them. The CDR3 DNA follows: TGTGCCAGCAGGATGGGGGTGAGCACTGAAGCTTTCTTT. This sequence encodes CASRMGVSTEAFF.

This sequence joins TRBV7-9 and TRBJ2-2; the match to TRBD1 covers 9 bases. The CDR3 is 17 residues long. With 4 bases clipped from V and 7 bases from J, the junction kept 13 bases outside the gene matches. Germline lookup yields CDR1 SEHNR and CDR2 FQNEAQ (reference sequence). The CDR3 nucleotides read TGTGCCAGCAGCTCCCGGACAGGGGATAATCCTGACGGGGAGCTGTTTTTT. Encoded protein: CASSSRTGDNPDGELFF.

V gene TRBV5-1 combines with J gene TRBJ1-2; D unclear. Trimming cost V 0 bases and J 8 bases, with 20 bases left between them. The CDR3 loop spans 16 amino acids. Germline CDR1 reads SGHRS; CDR2 reads YFSETQ. The CDR3, as DNA: TGCGCCAGCAGCTTGGGTGCCGGAGGCAAGACCAACGGCTACACCTTC. Its translation is CASSLGAGGKTNGYTF.

This clonotype was observed a few times. The chain has TRBV7-9 and TRBJ2-1; 10 positions match TRBD2. The trim removed 4 bases at V and 5 bases at J, leaving 8 bases unmatched. This CDR3 has 16 amino acids. The germline gives CDR1 SEHNR, CDR2 FQNEAQ (reference sequence). The CDR3 DNA is TGTGCCAGCAGCTCCACCGTAGCGGGGGGCGACAATGAGCAGTTCTTC. It is translated as CASSSTVAGGDNEQFF.

This chain links TRBV5-8 with TRBJ2-3, with 9 bases matching TRBD2. The CDR3 runs to 16 residues. Germline V gene sequence: CDR1 SGHTS, CDR2 YDEGEE. Trimming cost V 2 bases and J 5 bases; bases outside gene matches: 9. CDR3 sequence: CASSLRLAVGQDTQYF. CDR3 DNA: TGTGCCAGCAGCTTACGACTAGCGGTGGGACAAGATACGCAGTATTTT.

The V and J genes are TRBV5-5 and TRBJ1-1; tentative D call: TRBD1 (6 bases). This CDR3 contains 14 residues. Germline V gives CDR1 SGHKS, CDR2 YYEKEE (reference sequence). Trimming stripped 1 base from V and 5 bases from J, with 12 bases between. DNA for the CDR3: TGTGCCAGCAGCTTGCAGGGGTCACGGACTGAAGCTTTCTTT. It is translated as CASSLQGSRTEAFF.